This is a list of T cell receptor beta chains from one sample in a study of T cells expressing NK-cell markers. TCRdb reprocessed the 5' RACE reads and reports one entry per CDR3 protein, with no DNA. The sample has roughly 350,000 distinct CDR3 sequences; the top ten hold roughly 5.2%. The sequencing input was blood T cells: a sorted CD56 or NKG2C T cell subset, CD4+ or CD8+ T cells, or bulk PBMC T cells (not recorded which). These receptors were collected from a man aged 18 to 70 in good health. CDR3s include the opening cysteine and the closing phenylalanine or tryptophan. Fields, in order: V gene, J gene, CDR3 protein.

TRBV5-1,TRBJ1-5,CASSLAGGTQPQHF
TRBV18,TRBJ1-2,CASADSGANYGYTF
TRBV5-5,TRBJ2-1,CASFRGDSSYNEQFF
TRBV20-1,TRBJ1-2,CSAPPEGHSSVNGYTF
TRBV28,TRBJ2-1,CASRTGLIFYNEQFF
TRBV19,TRBJ2-2,CASSIGVLWGNTGELFF
TRBV28,TRBJ2-1,CASSGQYGYEQFF
TRBV28,TRBJ1-2,CASSPSGGPNYGYTF
TRBV28,TRBJ2-7,CASSLWTGLVDF
TRBV29-1,TRBJ2-1,CSGMRDRVGEQFF
TRBV7-9,TRBJ1-4,CASRAEGQLNEKLFF